This T cell receptor (beta chain) was recorded in a study of identical twins. Study-wide points: Models came in too low on out-of-frame TCR alpha sharing in monozygotic twins. Beta clonotypes that were abundant in cord blood contained fewer insertions, a pattern absent from memory repertoires.

There are many counts of this clonotype. What it recognizes is unknown. This CDR3 has 18 amino acids. Between the trimmed V and J ends, which lost 0 bases and 0 bases, there was a span of 15 bases. Germline V gene sequence: CDR1 LGHNA, CDR2 YSLEER. cDNA molecules carried unique molecular identifiers, and template switching added a universal primer site. TCRdb recomputed calls from the 5' RACE reads with MiXCR, one row per CDR3 protein. The data hold hundreds of thousands of distinct CDR3 sequences, with roughly 10% observed a single time. This same sample was also taken into another study, of yellow fever vaccine responses in identical twins.

This clonotype originated in a woman aged 18-29 years in good health. This sequence joins TRBV4-3 and TRBJ2-4, with D unresolved. The sample consisted of CD8+ T cells sorted from blood. This CDR3 reads CASSQEARTELAKNIQYF. The CDR3, as DNA: TGCGCCAGCAGCCAAGAAGCTCGCACTGAGCTAGCCAAAAACATTCAGTACTTC.